This T cell receptor beta chain was obtained from a study of a mutant IDH1 vaccine in newly diagnosed glioma. At the level of the study: Investigators started vaccination 4-6 weeks after radiotherapy alone, or with temozolomide cycles.

The table came from immunoSEQ multiplex PCR; TCRdb's copy has only in-frame clones and leaves some out. The sample lists around 60,000 clones, around 84% occurring once. Germline CDR1 LNHDA, CDR2 SQIVND (reference sequence). V trimming: 5 bases; J trimming: 1 base; junction bases outside the gene matches: 6. The CDR3 contains 15 residues. Regarding this clone: Its antigen is not identified.

Time point specified: week 23, last vaccination. In every dose of vaccine, 300 ug of mutant IDH1 20-mer peptide was given alongside topical imiquimod. V and J are TRBV19 and TRBJ1-2, with 8 bases identical to TRBD1. The material was PBMCs, obtained from a glioma patient whose treatment included an IDH1 peptide vaccine. The clonotype originates from a man aged 25-45 years with glioma. The CDR3 DNA sequence: TGTGCCAGTAGTGAACAGGGGGTGATTAACTATGGCTACACCTTC. Its translation is CASSEQGVINYGYTF.